The text below deals with one T cell receptor beta chain. Antigen unknown. This sample is drawn from a study of identical twins. Study-level findings and limits: Low generation probability was overrepresented in out-of-frame alpha sequences shared by twins.

TCRdb itself ran the 5' RACE reads through MiXCR, one entry per CDR3 protein. The sample contains under 400,000 distinct CDR3 sequences, roughly 9% of which appear only once. Germline V lookup: CDR1 LGHNA, CDR2 YNFKEQ. V lost 4 bases and J lost 3, with 9 bases in between. The length of the CDR3 is 13 residues. The V and J genes are TRBV4-2 and TRBJ1-1; D gene ambiguous. The sequenced material came from naive T cells sorted from blood. The TCR sequence derives from a woman in her forties or fifties in good health. CDR3 sequence: CASSPSIYTEAFF. The CDR3 DNA is TGTGCCAGCAGCCCCAGTATTTACACTGAAGCTTTCTTT.